Sequencing of this T cell receptor beta chain was carried out in a study of blood T cell repertoires in COVID-19 (dated by TCRdb to about 2020). A note on the overall study: The collaborator samples originated in the United States, Italy and Spain and spanned the acute and convalescent phases of COVID-19. The dataset comprised deeply sampled blood TCRbeta repertoires from subjects exposed to, actively infected with, or recovered from COVID-19. The samples were drawn from two sources: the first 160 participants of the ongoing ImmuneRACE study, and 1,254 subjects contributed by 6 global collaborators. The material from the prospective study consisted of cDNA or gDNA derived from T cells, B-cell-depleted T cells, or PBMCs. Where available, HLA class I and class II types were taken from metadata supplied by the sample provider and were not determined by assay-based typing. A freely available public database, intended as a resource for researchers studying the immune response to SARS-CoV-2, is where the repertoires were released. Sample metadata almost always included a de-identified subject ID, COVID-19 status, age in years and sex. Beyond this particular receptor, the publication reports: Clinical and demographic metadata were provided uncurated, with the amount varying by source and participant.

The CDR3, from cysteine to phenylalanine, totals 15 residues. The kept DNA is CDR3 alone, 45 bases in frame from the first base. Sequences SEHNR (CDR1) and FQNEAQ (CDR2) are obtained from the germline V gene (reference sequence). Germline trimming amounts to 4 bases on V and 2 bases on J, with 6 as the count of junction bases outside the gene matches. As for this clone: Its antigen is currently not known. No much larger clonotype is one base removed from it; base qualities were not supplied.

One collaborating source in Seattle enrolled patients during active infection and followed them longitudinally through the course of disease. Collaborating institutions collected whole blood in K2EDTA tubes following their own protocols. For TCRbeta analysis, collaborators shipped samples in one of three forms: frozen whole blood, isolated PBMCs, or DNA extracted from either of those sample types. The immunoSEQ Assay, a bias-controlled multiplex PCR, was used to amplify TCRbeta CDR3 regions from genomic DNA. As for the original processing: Within the assay, amplification of reference gene primers was used to estimate how many nucleated cells each sample contained. Sequence reads were collapsed and filtered to measure the absolute abundance of every unique TCRbeta CDR3 rearrangement. For each sample, productive Simpson clonality was calculated as the square root of Simpson's diversity index over productive rearrangements. TCRdb limited this immuneACCESS table to in-frame rearrangements with V and J called. A share of clones is missing; checked studies link under half to unresolved V genes, and the rest is unexplained. The V and J calls and clone size are taken from that table; D and trimming were inferred from the DNA. The sample yields about 130,000 clones; more than 80% were counted once. Roughly 3.2% of the sample is held by the ten biggest clonotypes.

The sequenced sample consisted of peripheral blood. This sequence originates from a woman aged 80 or over with COVID-19, enrolled during active disease. The chain is made from TRBV7-9 and TRBJ2-3, with 7 bases aligning to TRBD2. CDR3 region: CASSSTSAATDTQYF. The nucleotide sequence is given as TGTGCCAGCAGCTCCACTAGCGCGGCCACAGATACGCAGTATTTT.